The subject of this entry is one T cell receptor beta chain. Its antigen is unidentified. The sample originates from a study of spatial heterogeneity in lung cancer. The study's findings and limits: Ubiquitous expanded tumor TCRs were seen in blood more at resection than at follow-up.

The time point is: sample taken at primary tumor resection. The authors sequenced whole RNA from tumor, nontumor lung or frozen PBMC without sorting. TCR cDNA molecules were tagged individually, and each one carried a unique molecular identifier. TCRdb independently ran MiXCR on the 5' RACE reads; one entry per CDR3 protein. The top ten hold approximately 2.9% of the sample, which has 50,000 to 55,000 distinct CDR3 sequences, roughly 7.5% seen once. This material consisted of PBMCs, taken at surgery. The clonotype originates from a female donor with early-stage non-small cell lung cancer.

CDR3 in amino acids: CASSAGSFGNTIYF. CDR3 DNA sequence: TGCGCCAGCAGCGCCGGCTCCTTCGGAAACACCATATATTTT. This chain links TRBV5-1 with TRBJ1-3; the D is unclear. CDR1 is SGHRS and CDR2 is YFSETQ in the germline V gene. The CDR3 has 14 residues. Trimming pared 4 bases from V and 4 bases from J, leaving 12 bases between.